Listed below are T cell receptor beta chains from one sample, sequenced in a study of beta chain features in type 1 diabetes. The data were produced by immunoSEQ multiplex PCR, yet TCRdb's version contains in-frame clones alone and is incomplete. The sample holds some 300,000 clones; around 7.8% are singletons and the top ten take roughly 1%. The sample was central memory CD4+ T cells from blood. All receptors derive from a woman aged 18-29 years in good health. CDR3s include the opening cysteine and the closing phenylalanine or tryptophan. A D gene is named only where the DNA matches it firmly. Rows give clone size only sometimes, using once, few, many, or a class for an expanded clone.

v_call	d_call	j_call	clone_size	cdr3_length	cdr3_nt	cdr3_aa
TRBV4-3	NA	TRBJ2-6	many	16	TGCGCCAGCAGCCAGGGGGCGCGATCTGGGGCCAACGTCCTGACTTTC	CASSQGARSGANVLTF
TRBV5-5	NA	TRBJ1-2	few	14	TGTGCCAGCAGCTTCGCGACAGAAGTATATGGCTACACCTTC	CASSFATEVYGYTF
TRBV7-2	TRBD1	TRBJ2-4	many	19	TGTGCCAGCAGCTTAGCTTCCCTAGGACAGGGGCTAGCCAAAAACATTCAGTACTTC	CASSLASLGQGLAKNIQYF
TRBV28	TRBD1	TRBJ1-5	many	15	TGTGCCAGCATCCTAGGGGGCTGGAGCAATCAGCCCCAGCATTTT	CASILGGWSNQPQHF
TRBV6-6	NA	TRBJ1-2	few	14	TGTGCCAGCAGTTATATGGAAGTTAGCTATGGCTACACCTTC	CASSYMEVSYGYTF
TRBV27	NA	TRBJ2-1	NA	13	TGTGCCAGCAGTGACCCGTGGCGCAATGAGCAGTTCTTC	CASSDPWRNEQFF
TRBV18	NA	TRBJ1-4	NA	15	TGTGCCAGCTCACCACAAGGGGCGACTAATGAAAAACTGTTTTTT	CASSPQGATNEKLFF
TRBV6-5	TRBD1	TRBJ1-4	few	15	TGTGCCAGCAGTTACCGCGGGACAGGGGGCGGAAAACTGTTTTTT	CASSYRGTGGGKLFF
TRBV29-1	NA	TRBJ1-5	few	16	TGCAGCGTTGTGGAGGGAGAGGGGTATAGCAATCAGCCCCAGCATTTT	CSVVEGEGYSNQPQHF
TRBV28	TRBD1	TRBJ1-3	few	15	TGTGCCGCATGGCAGCAGGGGGGCTCTGGAAACACCATATATTTT	CAAWQQGGSGNTIYF
TRBV29-1	NA	TRBJ1-2	few	13	TGCAGCGCTGGAACAGGGTTAAGCTATGGCTACACCTTC	CSAGTGLSYGYTF
TRBV6-6	NA	TRBJ2-3	many	14	TGTGCCAGCAGTTACGGAACCGGGTCAGATACGCAGTATTTT	CASSYGTGSDTQYF
TRBV4-3	NA	TRBJ2-3	many	15	TGCGCCAGCAGCCAAGATATGGCGAGCACAGATACGCAGTATTTT	CASSQDMASTDTQYF
TRBV7-2	TRBD2	TRBJ2-7	NA	15	TGTGCCAGCAGCTTAGCCGGGGAGGGAAGTTACGAGCAGTACTTC	CASSLAGEGSYEQYF
TRBV7-3	TRBD1	TRBJ1-1	NA	14	TGTGCCAGCAGTACAGGGGGACCGAACACTGAAGCTTTCTTT	CASSTGGPNTEAFF
TRBV28	NA	TRBJ1-5	few	15	TGTGCCAGCAGTAGCTTACAGGACCCGTATCAGCCCCAGCATTTT	CASSSLQDPYQPQHF
TRBV7-2	NA	TRBJ1-1	many	15	TGTGCCAGCAGCTCTAGTTCGGGGGGACGCACTGAAGCTTTCTTT	CASSSSSGGRTEAFF
TRBV2	NA	TRBJ1-1	few	13	TGTGCCAGCAGTGAGACGGCTCCGTTCAAAGCTTTCTTT	CASSETAPFKAFF
TRBV18	TRBD1	TRBJ1-4	many	15	TGTGCCAGCGCGTCCCGGACAGGGAGTCGTGAAAAACTGTTTTTT	CASASRTGSREKLFF
TRBV29-1	TRBD2	TRBJ2-1	NA	13	TGCAGCATGGGGGGGGTTGTTGGCGATGAGCAGTTCTTC	CSMGGVVGDEQFF
TRBV7-3	NA	TRBJ1-1	few	16	TGTGCCAGCAGCTTAAATTCGGGGTCGCGGGACACTGAAGCTTTCTTT	CASSLNSGSRDTEAFF
TRBV7-9	TRBD2	TRBJ2-1	few	15	TGTGCCAGCAGCATGCTAGCGGGAGGGCCCAATGAGCAGTTCTTC	CASSMLAGGPNEQFF
TRBV4-3	NA	TRBJ2-3	NA	17	TGCGCCAGCAGCCAAGATAGCCCAACAGGGCGAAAAGATACGCAGTATTTT	CASSQDSPTGRKDTQYF
TRBV29-1	TRBD2	TRBJ2-5	NA	14	TGCAGCGTTGATGCGGGGGATGGAAGGGAGACCCAGTACTTC	CSVDAGDGRETQYF
TRBV7-2	NA	TRBJ2-1	few	13	TGTGCCATTGCGCCGACAGATTACAATGAGCAGTTCTTC	CAIAPTDYNEQFF
TRBV7-3	NA	TRBJ2-1	many	14	TGTGCCAGCAGCCCCAAGGGACTTGTAAATGAGCAGTTCTTC	CASSPKGLVNEQFF
TRBV18	NA	TRBJ1-1	few	13	TGTGCCAGCTCACCACGGGGTGAGGGTGAAGCTTTCTTT	CASSPRGEGEAFF
TRBV30	TRBD1	TRBJ1-1	NA	15	TGTGCCTGGAGTAATAGGGCGACAGGGGACACTGAAGCTTTCTTT	CAWSNRATGDTEAFF
TRBV20-1	NA	TRBJ2-3	many	11	TGCAGTGCTAAAAGCACAGATACGCAGTATTTT	CSAKSTDTQYF
TRBV10-3	TRBD1	TRBJ2-1	many	12	TGTGCCATCAGCCCGACAGGGAATGAGCAGTTCTTC	CAISPTGNEQFF
TRBV18	TRBD1	TRBJ2-3	many	15	TGTGCCAGCTCACCACCGGGACAGGGATCAGATACGCAGTATTTT	CASSPPGQGSDTQYF
TRBV9	TRBD1	TRBJ1-3	NA	15	TGTGCCAGCAGCGGATCCGGGACAGGGCCAAACACCATATATTTT	CASSGSGTGPNTIYF
TRBV12-2	NA	TRBJ1-2	few	18	TGTGCAAGTCGCTTAGGGGGAATTCGGGCAAGGGCTTTTTTGAGCTACACCTTC	CASRLGGIRARAFLSYTF
TRBV7-9	NA	TRBJ2-1	NA	13	TGTGCCAGCAGCTTAGTCCCCAGGAATGAGCAGTTCTTC	CASSLVPRNEQFF
TRBV15	NA	TRBJ2-3	NA	15	TGTGCCACCAGCAAAGGGGATCTAAAGCCAGATACGCAGTATTTT	CATSKGDLKPDTQYF
TRBV7-9	NA	TRBJ2-1	NA	16	TGTGCCAGCAGCTTAGCGCTCGGGGTTCACTACAATGAGCAGTTCTTC	CASSLALGVHYNEQFF
TRBV28	NA	TRBJ2-2	NA	14	TGTGCCAGCAGTCAGGCAGGGAACACCGGGGAGCTGTTTTTT	CASSQAGNTGELFF
TRBV10-3	NA	TRBJ2-3	few	15	TGTGCCATCAGTGGGCCGGAGCTCGGCACAGATACGCAGTATTTT	CAISGPELGTDTQYF
TRBV28	NA	TRBJ2-4	few	16	TGTGCCAGCAGTCGACCGGCAGGGTTGTCCCAAAACATTCAGTACTTC	CASSRPAGLSQNIQYF
TRBV25-1	TRBD1	TRBJ2-3	NA	14	TGTGCCAGCAGCTGGGACAGGGGGGCAGATACGCAGTATTTT	CASSWDRGADTQYF
TRBV27	NA	TRBJ2-6	few	13	TGTGCCAGCCGTCTCTCTGGGGCCAACGTCCTGACTTTC	CASRLSGANVLTF
TRBV7-9	NA	TRBJ1-6	few	12	TGTGCCAGCAGCAGAGAAGAATCACCCCTCCACTTT	CASSREESPLHF
TRBV4-2	TRBD2	TRBJ2-5	few	16	TGTGCCAGCAGCCAAGTGGGCGGGAGAACCAGGGAGACCCAGTACTTC	CASSQVGGRTRETQYF
TRBV19	NA	TRBJ2-3	NA	13	TGTGCCAGTAGTATCGGGAACTACGATACGCAGTATTTT	CASSIGNYDTQYF
TRBV6-1	NA	TRBJ2-3	many	16	TGTGCCAGCAGTGAAGGGTCAGGCCTATACACAGATACGCAGTATTTT	CASSEGSGLYTDTQYF
TRBV9	NA	TRBJ2-5	few	16	TGTGCCAGCAGCGTCGGTTTTGAACGGGTGGAAGAGACCCAGTACTTC	CASSVGFERVEETQYF
TRBV7-2	NA	TRBJ2-5	NA	16	TGTGCCAGCAGCGTCGCCCTCGACAGACCCAGGGAGACCCAGTACTTC	CASSVALDRPRETQYF
TRBV15	NA	TRBJ1-5	NA	14	TGTGCCACCAGCAGAGAGTCAGGCAATCAGCCCCAGCATTTT	CATSRESGNQPQHF